The clone carrying this T cell receptor beta chain was seen many times. Its antigen is unidentified. This sample stems from a study of T cells in Graves' hyperthyroidism and ophthalmopathy. Amplified TCR beta CDR3 regions derived from RNA transcripts. The TCR CDR3 was amplified in a first-round RT-PCR using the HTBI primer set. A single record per CDR3 protein comes from TCRdb applying MiXCR to the multiplex PCR reads. Among about 400,000 distinct CDR3 sequences listed, about 14% were seen once. Study-wide results and caveats: Most clonotypes expanded in thyroid above 0.001 were likewise present in blood.

The receptor's source is a man aged 50 or older with Graves' ophthalmopathy. The sample was blood.

In nucleotides, the CDR3 is TGTGCCAGCGGCCGGCGGGGGGGGGACTACAATGAGCAGTTCTTC. Protein product: CASGRRGGDYNEQFF. V is TRBV3-1 and J is TRBJ2-1, with 9 bases lining up with TRBD2. J lost 3 bases, V lost 8 bases, and 8 bases had no gene match. In germline, CDR1 is LGHDT, CDR2 YNNKEL (reference sequence). The CDR3 consists of 15 residues.